Below are 27 T cell receptor beta chains sequenced from a single sample in a study of vaccination and CD4 T cells after COVID-19 (dated by TCRdb to between 2020 and 2023). Read against the paper, the sample's treatment or condition label means: roughly 11-day PBMC culture with coronavirus spike peptide pools or control peptides (ViraFEST assay). To prepare the library, PCR was applied. The instrument given in TCRdb is Illumina iSeq 100. TCR sequencing of DNA from cultured CD4+ T cells used the Oncomine TCR Beta short-read assay at the Johns Hopkins FTIC core. The public sequencing data were trimmed at Q25 with fastp and processed into clonotypes with MiXCR by TCRdb, which kept only in-frame beta chains. Identical CDR3 protein sequences are pooled into one entry, listed with their most common genes and DNA. Counted in this sample were some 20,000 distinct CDR3 sequences; around 63% of them appeared once. 3.7% of the sample rests with the top ten.

Their cognate antigens are unknown. The sample taken for sequencing was CD4+ T cells from blood, cultured in vitro. The receptor set was obtained from a human donor who had recovered from COVID-19.

This chain links TRBV11-3 with TRBJ2-7; 14 bases align to TRBD2. Looked up from germline, CDR1 is SGHNT and CDR2 is YENEEA. The CDR3 loop spans 16 amino acids. V lost 4 bases, J lost 6 bases, and 8 bases stayed unmatched. DNA of the CDR3: TGTGCCAGCAGCTCAGGGACTAGCGGGGGTTCTGGCGAGCAGTACTTC. Protein: CASSSGTSGGSGEQYF.

The chain is built from TRBV12-3 or TRBV12-4 and TRBJ2-5, with no clear D. V lost 3 bases and J 9 bases, leaving 14 bases between the germline ends. The CDR3 covers 13 residues. This chain's CDR3 is CASSFKVESSQYF. Here the CDR3 DNA reads TGTGCCAGCAGTTTTAAGGTCGAGAGCTCCCAGTACTTC.

J is TRBJ1-1 and V is TRBV19; no firm D call. CDR1 and CDR2 from the germline V gene are LNHDA and SQIVND (reference sequence). The CDR3 covers 15 residues. With 5 bases removed from V and 0 bases from J, the gap between germline ends came to 13 bases. The CDR3 region has the DNA TGTGCCAGTAGTCTCTGGGCTATAATGAACACTGAAGCTTTCTTT. Translating gives CASSLWAIMNTEAFF.

This sequence joins TRBV6-5 and TRBJ2-7; TRBD1 aligns across 8 bases. This CDR3 spans 14 amino acids. The germline CDR1 and CDR2 sequences are MNHEY and SVGAGI. The junction had 4 bases not matched to a gene; V was cut back by 2 bases and J by 4 bases. CDR3 amino acids: CASSYSRGQYEQYF. The DNA for the CDR3 is TGTGCCAGCAGTTACAGCAGGGGGCAATACGAGCAGTACTTC.

The chain employs TRBV12-3 or TRBV12-4 and TRBJ2-3; the D gene could be TRBD1 or TRBD2 (5 bases each). CDR3 length equals 16 residues. V shed 3 bases and J shed 4 bases, with 17 bases lying between them. This chain's CDR3 is CASSFGTPRGADTQYF. The CDR3 DNA follows: TGTGCCAGCAGTTTCGGGACCCCAAGGGGCGCAGATACGCAGTATTTT.

The V and J genes are TRBV5-6 and TRBJ2-7; 7 nucleotides match TRBD2. This CDR3 comprises 14 residues. After removal of 3 bases from V and 2 bases from J, the junction contained 5 bases not matched to a gene. Looked up from germline, CDR1 is SGHDT and CDR2 is YYEEEE. CDR3 nucleotides: TGTGCCAGCAGCTCTAGCGGTCCAGCCTACGAGCAGTACTTC. Translation gives CASSSSGPAYEQYF.

The rearrangement uses TRBV7-2 and TRBJ2-2; D might be TRBD1 (5 bases). The germline gives CDR1 SGHTA, CDR2 FQGNSA. This CDR3 is built from 14 residues. Trimming cost V 1 base and J 6 bases, with 9 bases left between them. CDR3 amino acids: CASSLVRVAGELFF. The CDR3 region has the DNA TGTGCCAGCAGCTTAGTCAGGGTCGCCGGGGAGCTGTTTTTT. Filled out from reference TRBV7-2 and TRBJ2-2, the complete variable domain reads GAGVSQSPSNKVTEKGKDVELRCDPISGHTALYWYRQSLGQGLEFLIYFQGNSAPDKSGLPSDRFSAERTGGSVSTLTIQRTQQEDSAVYLCASSLVRVAGELFFGEGSRLTVL.

This clonotype was recorded only once. The chain joins TRBV19 to TRBJ2-5, with 9 nucleotides matching TRBD1. The CDR3 runs 15 residues. V trimming: 5 bases; J trimming: 4 bases; junction bases outside the gene matches: 8. Germline assignment: CDR1 LNHDA and CDR2 SQIVND (reference sequence). The CDR3 protein is CASSVAGQGRETQYF. The CDR3 coding sequence is TGTGCCAGTAGTGTCGCCGGACAGGGGAGAGAGACCCAGTACTTC.

The DNA for the CDR3 is TGTGCCAGCAGTGGACAGGGGGCCCGGGAAGCTTTCTTT. It specifies CASSGQGAREAFF. The V call is TRBV6-2 or TRBV6-3, the J call TRBJ1-1; 11 nucleotides line up with TRBD1. Germline assignment: CDR1 MNHEY and CDR2 SVGEGT. The CDR3 contains 13 residues. The trim removed 5 bases at V and 8 bases at J, leaving 4 bases unmatched.

This clonotype was recorded a few times. The chain carries TRBV30 and TRBJ1-2; tentative D call: TRBD1 (5 bases). In germline, CDR1 is GTSNPN, CDR2 SVGIG (reference sequence). The V end was cut by 4 bases, the J end by 6 bases, with 12 bases between. The CDR3 totals 12 residues. The CDR3: CAWTGQYHGYTF. CDR3 coding DNA: TGTGCCTGGACCGGACAATACCATGGCTACACCTTC.

CDR3 residues: CASSLTGATNTEAFF. Here the CDR3 DNA reads TGCGCCAGCAGCCTCACAGGGGCCACTAACACTGAAGCTTTCTTT. The V and J genes are TRBV4-3 and TRBJ1-1, with 7 nucleotides matching TRBD1. Germline loops: CDR1 LGHNA, CDR2 YSLEER. J was trimmed by 2 bases and V by 4 bases; bases with no gene match: 7. CDR3 size: 15 residues.

The chain recombines TRBV27 with TRBJ1-2; D call uncertain. V was shortened by 4 bases and J by 1 base, with 13 bases between the two germline ends. CDR1 is MNHEY, CDR2 SMNVEV, per germline (reference sequence). The CDR3 has 15 residues. CDR3 nucleotide sequence: TGTGCCAGCAGTTCCCGGGCGGCGAATAACTATGGCTACACCTTC. Translating gives CASSSRAANNYGYTF.

Only a few counts were recorded for this clonotype. The rearrangement uses TRBV6-5 and TRBJ1-1, with D uncertain. V lost 0 bases and J 4 bases, leaving 9 bases between the germline ends. The CDR3 is 14 amino acids. Germline loops: CDR1 MNHEY, CDR2 SVGAGI. The CDR3 here is CASSYSGRVTEAFF. The CDR3 coding sequence is TGTGCCAGCAGTTACTCAGGGCGGGTCACTGAAGCTTTCTTT.

This clonotype has only a few counts. The chain combines TRBV21-1 with TRBJ2-4. TRBV21-1 is shown as a pseudogene. There are 11 residues in the CDR3. The CDR3 nucleotides are TGTGCCAGCATGGTGGAAAACATTCAGTACTTC. Protein: CASMVENIQYF.

The J gene is TRBJ2-1, the V gene TRBV20-1; 10 bases are a match to TRBD2. The CDR3 runs 15 residues. Trimming took 2 bases from V and 0 from J; bases not matched to a gene: 1. Germline CDR1 and CDR2: DFQATT and SNEGSKA (reference sequence). As DNA, the CDR3 is TGCAGTGCTAGATCTAGCGGGAGCTCCTACAATGAGCAGTTCTTC. Its protein is CSARSSGSSYNEQFF.

This chain links TRBV11-2 with TRBJ2-3, with 7 bases fitting TRBD2. CDR3 size: 15 residues. Germline CDR1 is SGHAT and CDR2 is FQNNGV. J was trimmed by 4 bases and V by 1 base; bases with no gene match: 5. CDR3: CASSLASGAPDTQYF. The DNA of the CDR3 is TGTGCCAGCAGCTTAGCTAGCGGAGCTCCAGATACGCAGTATTTT.

This clonotype was detected only a few times. V is TRBV7-9 and J is TRBJ1-2; 7 positions agree with TRBD1. The CDR3 spans 15 residues. Trimming removed 4 bases from V and 8 bases from J; junction bases left unmatched: 13. The V gene's germline CDR1 is SEHNR and CDR2 FQNEAQ (reference sequence). CDR3 region: CASSYGTASLGGYTF. CDR3 bases: TGTGCCAGCAGCTACGGGACAGCTTCACTTGGGGGCTACACCTTC.

This clonotype was recorded once. The rearrangement joins TRBV6-1 to TRBJ1-6, with 8 positions matching TRBD1. This CDR3 region has 16 residues. Germline CDR1 is MNHNS and CDR2 is SASEGT. Trimming removed 5 bases from V and 8 bases from J; junction bases left unmatched: 11. CDR3 protein: CASSQRDDRGYSPLHF. Written as DNA, the CDR3 is TGTGCCAGCAGTCAGCGGGACGACAGGGGATATTCACCCCTCCACTTT.

The chain is built from TRBV21-1 and TRBJ1-5; the table's D call of TRBD1 was not tested on the DNA. TRBV21-1 is a listed pseudogene. CDR3 length: 15 amino acids. The chain's CDR3 is CASSKAGAGNQPQHF. For the CDR3, the DNA is TGTGCCAGCAGCAAAGCAGGGGCGGGCAATCAGCCCCAGCATTTT.

This clonotype was counted between two and nine times. This chain uses TRBV7-2 with TRBJ2-7; 9 bases match TRBD1. In germline, CDR1 is SGHTA, CDR2 FQGNSA. The length of the CDR3 is 15 residues. After removal of 5 bases from V and 7 bases from J, the junction contained 12 bases not matched to a gene. CDR3 coding DNA: TGTGCCAGCAGCCCAGACACCGGGACAGGGAGTGAGCAGTACTTC. This translates into CASSPDTGTGSEQYF.

This chain joins TRBV7-2 and TRBJ2-5; 13 nucleotides line up with TRBD2. The CDR3 contains 19 residues. After removal of 1 base from V and 3 bases from J, the junction contained 11 bases not matched to a gene. The germline CDR1 and CDR2 sequences are SGHTA and FQGNSA. CDR3 amino acids: CASSLGGGLLAGGEETQYF. CDR3 bases: TGTGCCAGCAGCTTAGGTGGGGGGTTACTAGCGGGAGGGGAAGAGACCCAGTACTTC.

This clonotype was recorded a few times. The chain has TRBV20-1 and TRBJ2-3; 7 bases map to TRBD2. The CDR3 covers 14 residues. Germline values: CDR1 DFQATT, CDR2 SNEGSKA (reference sequence). V lost 6 bases and J lost 3; bases outside the gene matches: 9. Here the CDR3 DNA reads TGCAGTGCACCCGGGGTAGCGGGTACAGATACGCAGTATTTT. It translates to CSAPGVAGTDTQYF.

This chain links TRBV7-9 with TRBJ2-7; D may be TRBD1 or TRBD2 (6 bases each). Trimming removed 5 bases from V and 2 bases from J, with 13 bases in between. The germline CDR1 and CDR2 sequences are SEHNR and FQNEAQ (reference sequence). CDR3 length equals 14 residues. DNA for the CDR3: TGTGCCAGCAGCCCCCGGGGGCAAACCTACGAGCAGTACTTC. It encodes CASSPRGQTYEQYF.

The genes are TRBV19 and TRBJ1-2; unclear D gene. Germline values: CDR1 LNHDA, CDR2 SQIVND (reference sequence). Trimming removed 1 base from V and 7 bases from J, with 10 bases in between. The CDR3 length is 13 residues. The DNA of the CDR3 is TGTGCCAGTAGTATAGGCCCTAGAGGTGGCTACACCTTC. Translated, it gives CASSIGPRGGYTF.

A few counts support this clonotype. The junction shows a germline mismatch at one end, possibly a read error. The chain has TRBV19 and TRBJ2-5, with D uncertain. This CDR3 is built from 14 residues. In germline, CDR1 is LNHDA, CDR2 SQIVND (reference sequence). This chain's CDR3 is CASSTPGSQGTQYF. The CDR3 coding sequence is TGTGCCAGTAGTACCCCAGGCAGCCAAGGGACCCAGTACTTC.

This clonotype was found a few times. V gene TRBV12-3 or TRBV12-4 combines with J gene TRBJ1-5; maybe TRBD1 (5 bases). The CDR3 extends over 16 amino acids. Deletions cut 0 bases from V and 3 bases from J, with 12 bases between. CDR3 bases: TGTGCCAGCAGTTTAGCGGGGCAGGGAGTCAATCAGCCCCAGCATTTT. As protein: CASSLAGQGVNQPQHF.

This chain links TRBV2 with TRBJ1-1; D is unresolved. Germline CDR1 and CDR2: SNHLY and FYNNEI. V was clipped by 5 bases and J by 2 bases, with 9 bases between them. The CDR3 totals 13 residues. The CDR3 DNA reads as TGTGCCAGCAGTAAGGGTTTCAACACTGAAGCTTTCTTT. This sequence encodes CASSKGFNTEAFF.